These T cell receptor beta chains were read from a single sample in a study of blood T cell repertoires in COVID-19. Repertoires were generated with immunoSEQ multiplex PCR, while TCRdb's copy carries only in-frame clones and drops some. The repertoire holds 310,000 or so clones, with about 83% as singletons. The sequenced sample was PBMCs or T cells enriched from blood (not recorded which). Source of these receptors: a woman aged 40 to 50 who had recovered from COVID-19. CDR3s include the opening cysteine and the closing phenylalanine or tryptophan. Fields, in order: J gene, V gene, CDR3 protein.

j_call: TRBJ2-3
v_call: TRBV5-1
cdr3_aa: CASSPGGSGRAADTQYF

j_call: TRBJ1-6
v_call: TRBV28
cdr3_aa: CASSLPGTHNSPLHF

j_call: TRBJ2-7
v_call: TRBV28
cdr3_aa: CASSPTGGEQYF

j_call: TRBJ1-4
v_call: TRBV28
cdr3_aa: CASRSQGTDEKLFF

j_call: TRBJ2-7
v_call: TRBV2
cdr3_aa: CASKSGTTSYEQYF

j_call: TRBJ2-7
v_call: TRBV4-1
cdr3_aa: CASSQRTSGEQYF

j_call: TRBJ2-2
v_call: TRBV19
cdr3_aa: CASSSTGNTGELFF

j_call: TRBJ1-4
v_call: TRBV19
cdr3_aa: CASNRDTTNEKLFF

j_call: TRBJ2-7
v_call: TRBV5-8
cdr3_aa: CASSLSRDFGKYEQYF

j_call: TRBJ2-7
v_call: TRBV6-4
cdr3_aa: CASSDRGRYEQYF

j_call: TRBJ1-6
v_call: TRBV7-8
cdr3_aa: CASSPALGRGSPLHF

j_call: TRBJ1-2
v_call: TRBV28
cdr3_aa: CASSLVPTGRYGYTF

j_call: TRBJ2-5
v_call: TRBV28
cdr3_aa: CASSHPERPRRYF

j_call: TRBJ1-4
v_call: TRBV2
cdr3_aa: CASSLQVNNEKLFF

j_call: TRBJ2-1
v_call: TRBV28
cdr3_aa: CATEGGNEQFF

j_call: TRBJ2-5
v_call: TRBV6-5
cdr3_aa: CASSYGLTQYF

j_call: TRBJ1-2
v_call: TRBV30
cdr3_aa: CAWNTHRGSHGYTF

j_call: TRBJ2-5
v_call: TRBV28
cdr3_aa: CASSRGTQETQYF

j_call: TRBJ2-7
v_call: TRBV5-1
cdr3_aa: CASKPEGPGLAVYEQYF

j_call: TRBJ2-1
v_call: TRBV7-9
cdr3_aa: CASSGTSDPSSYNEQFF

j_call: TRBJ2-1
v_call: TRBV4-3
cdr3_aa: CASSQRDSQSYNEQFF

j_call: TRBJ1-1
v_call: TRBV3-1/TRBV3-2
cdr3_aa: CASSHGHVNTEAFF

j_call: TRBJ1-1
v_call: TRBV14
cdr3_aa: CASSQLDRAEAFF

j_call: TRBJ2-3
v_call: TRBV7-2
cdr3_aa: CASTPFSARSDTQYF

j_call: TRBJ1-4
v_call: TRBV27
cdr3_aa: CASSLYPFRGQEKLFF

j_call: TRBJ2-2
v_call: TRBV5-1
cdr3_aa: CASSPPGQGAAGELFF

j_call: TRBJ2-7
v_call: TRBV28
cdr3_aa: CASSSHTGLGVGQYF

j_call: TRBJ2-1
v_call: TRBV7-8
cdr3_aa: CASSAPSGAYNEQFF

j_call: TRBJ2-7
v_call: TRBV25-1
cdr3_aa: CASSSRGKRQSSYEQYF

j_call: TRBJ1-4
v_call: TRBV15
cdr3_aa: CATSRGTDRGNEKLFF

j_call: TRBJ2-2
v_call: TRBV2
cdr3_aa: CASNRQGIPGELFF

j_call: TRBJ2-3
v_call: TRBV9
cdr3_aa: CASSAQGGSDTQYF

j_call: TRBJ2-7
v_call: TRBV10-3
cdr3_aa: CAISGAGYEQYF

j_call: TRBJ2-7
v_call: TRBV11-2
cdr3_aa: CASSSEVERDYEQYF

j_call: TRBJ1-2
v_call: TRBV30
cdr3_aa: CAITGQAVHGYTF

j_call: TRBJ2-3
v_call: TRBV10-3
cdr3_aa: CAIRPGGSTDTQYF

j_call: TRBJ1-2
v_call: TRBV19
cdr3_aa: CASSILGASGYGYTF

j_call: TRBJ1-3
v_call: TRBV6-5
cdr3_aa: CACKSRYSGNTIYF

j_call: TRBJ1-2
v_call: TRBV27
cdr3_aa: CASSRPQGYGYTF

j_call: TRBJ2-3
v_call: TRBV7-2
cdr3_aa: CASSHASGRTDTQYF

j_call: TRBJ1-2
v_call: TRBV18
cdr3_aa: CASSPRPGPGYTF

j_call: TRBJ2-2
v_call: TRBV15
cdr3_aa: CATRLEEVGELFF

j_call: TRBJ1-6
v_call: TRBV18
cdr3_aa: CASSAGQGGNSPLHF